This passage covers 25 T cell receptor beta chains from one sample sequenced in a study of T-cell memory formation after mild COVID-19. MiXCR, run by TCRdb on the 5' RACE reads, gives a single entry per CDR3 protein. The sample yields fewer than 600,000 distinct CDR3 sequences, less than 25% seen once. Sequenced sample: PBMCs or a T cell subset sorted from them (not recorded which). The receptor set was obtained from an adult woman who had mild COVID-19 (a few samples of this study predate the infection). Cell type and time point are not known.

This clonotype was counted only a few times. The gene calls are TRBV7-2 and TRBJ1-4; D gene ambiguous. This CDR3 comprises 15 residues. Germline V gives CDR1 SGHTA, CDR2 FQGNSA. Trimming cost V 3 bases and J 5 bases, with 13 bases left between them. The CDR3 nucleotides are TGTGCCAGCAGCTTCCCAAGACCCACGAATGAAAAACTGTTTTTT. Translation: CASSFPRPTNEKLFF.

This clonotype came up many times. The chain is built from TRBV6-5 and TRBJ2-2; TRBD1 matches 11 bases. After removal of 4 bases from V and 6 bases from J, the junction contained 4 bases not matched to a gene. The CDR3 covers 15 residues. Germline CDR1 and CDR2: MNHEY and SVGAGI. CDR3 amino acids: CASSSDRGRSGELFF. Written as DNA, the CDR3 is TGTGCCAGCAGTTCGGACAGGGGGCGATCCGGGGAGCTGTTTTTT.

This clonotype was observed a few times. The CDR3 DNA sequence: TGTGCCAGCAGTACTAGCGGGGAGTTCAATGAGCAGTTCTTC. This sequence encodes CASSTSGEFNEQFF. V is TRBV12-3 or TRBV12-4 and J is TRBJ2-1; TRBD2 aligns across 10 bases. V gave up 5 bases and J gave up 6 bases; unmatched junction bases: 4. This CDR3 has 14 amino acids.

The sample holds a few counts of this clonotype. The J gene is TRBJ2-1, the V gene TRBV11-3; 12 nucleotides line up with TRBD2. This CDR3 contains 21 residues. The V gene's germline CDR1 is SGHNT and CDR2 YENEEA. J lost 0 bases, V lost 4 bases, and 16 bases had no gene match. The CDR3 DNA reads as TGTGCCAGCAGCTCCCGCTTTAGACTAGCGGGAGAGGGTAGCTCCTACAATGAGCAGTTCTTC. It translates to CASSSRFRLAGEGSSYNEQFF.

Only a few counts were recorded for this clonotype. This chain uses TRBV4-1 with TRBJ2-1, with TRBD1 as a possible D gene (5 bases). This CDR3 comprises 14 residues. Germline CDR1 is MGHRA and CDR2 is YSYEKL. Trimming took 0 bases from V and 12 from J, leaving 15 bases between them. CDR3 protein: CASSQDPLQGRQFF. In DNA, the CDR3 is TGCGCCAGCAGCCAAGACCCTCTTCAGGGAAGGCAGTTCTTC.

This clonotype has ten or more counts. The J gene is TRBJ2-1, the V gene TRBV6-5; D is undetermined. This CDR3 region has 12 residues. V was clipped by 2 bases and J by 11 bases, with 10 bases between them. Germline CDR1 MNHEY, CDR2 SVGAGI. The CDR3 sequence: CASSYGGVKQFF. The CDR3 DNA reads as TGTGCCAGCAGTTACGGTGGGGTTAAGCAGTTCTTC.

This clonotype has more than one count but fewer than ten. V gene TRBV6-1 combines with J gene TRBJ1-3, with a weak D call TRBD1 (5 bases). With 5 bases removed from V and 0 bases from J, the gap between germline ends came to 17 bases. The CDR3 totals 17 residues. Germline V lookup: CDR1 MNHNS, CDR2 SASEGT. The CDR3 DNA is TGTGCCAGCAGTACCCCGGGACGCGTCAGCTCTGGAAACACCATATATTTT. This codes for CASSTPGRVSSGNTIYF.

This clonotype was recorded a few times. The chain is built from TRBV7-6 and TRBJ1-1; D is possibly TRBD1 (6 bases). The germline CDR1 and CDR2 sequences are SGHVS and FNYEAQ. The CDR3 has 14 residues. Trimming stripped 1 base from V and 0 bases from J, with 6 bases between. The CDR3 is CASSLEGVNTEAFF. The DNA for the CDR3 is TGTGCCAGCAGCTTAGAGGGGGTGAACACTGAAGCTTTCTTT.

This clonotype was counted only a few times. The rearrangement joins TRBV4-3 to TRBJ1-2; D call uncertain. V lost 0 bases to trimming and J lost 4 bases, with 15 bases between them. The CDR3 runs 16 residues. CDR1 is LGHNA, CDR2 YSLEER, per germline. CDR3 sequence: CASSQDFSGRGYGYTF. CDR3 coding DNA: TGCGCCAGCAGCCAAGATTTTTCCGGGCGAGGCTATGGCTACACCTTC.

The gene calls are TRBV20-1 and TRBJ1-1; D is possibly TRBD1 (5 bases). CDR1 is DFQATT and CDR2 is SNEGSKA in the germline V gene (reference sequence). This CDR3 contains 12 residues. Trimming removed 3 bases at V and 4 bases at J, with 9 bases between. The CDR3 DNA follows: TGCAGTGCTAGGGGGCGACGCACTGAAGCTTTCTTT. Its translation: CSARGRRTEAFF.

This clonotype was counted a single time. This chain links TRBV11-2 with TRBJ2-2; 10 positions agree with TRBD2. CDR3 length: 15 residues. Trimming took 8 bases from V and 7 from J; bases not matched to a gene: 10. CDR1 is SGHAT, CDR2 FQNNGV, per germline. CDR3 protein: CASQSLAGDSGELFF. The DNA for the CDR3 is TGTGCCAGCCAATCCCTAGCGGGAGATAGCGGGGAGCTGTTTTTT.

The genes are TRBV7-9 and TRBJ1-2, with TRBD1 identical over 9 bases. Germline assignment: CDR1 SEHNR and CDR2 FQNEAQ (reference sequence). V shed 3 bases and J 6 bases; nucleotides not matched to a gene: 11. The CDR3 sequence is 16 residues long. CDR3 loop: CASSFISGQGADGYTF. CDR3 in DNA: TGTGCCAGCAGCTTTATATCGGGACAGGGTGCGGATGGCTACACCTTC.

V is TRBV5-1 and J is TRBJ1-2, with D perhaps matching TRBD1 (5 bases). Germline V CDR1 and CDR2: SGHRS, YFSETQ. V was cut by 1 base and J by 3 bases, with 10 bases left in between. The CDR3 spans 14 residues. The CDR3 bases are TGCGCCAGCAGCTTGTCTGGAGGGGACTATGGCTACACCTTC. As protein: CASSLSGGDYGYTF.

This clonotype was counted between two and nine times. The rearrangement uses TRBV28 and TRBJ2-7; 9 positions match TRBD1. CDR1 is MDHEN, CDR2 SYDVKM, per germline. The CDR3 length is 13 residues. The CDR3 spells CASDGTGIYEQYF. The DNA of the CDR3 is TGTGCTTCGGACGGGACAGGGATCTACGAGCAGTACTTC.

This clonotype was detected only a few times. This chain joins TRBV21-1 and TRBJ2-5; the table's D call, TRBD2, was not checked against the DNA. TRBV21-1 is labeled a pseudogene. This CDR3 region has 18 residues. CDR3 bases: TGTGCCAGCAGCAAAGGGGGATCGGCTAGCGGGACTCGGGAGACCCAGTACTTC. Translating it yields CASSKGGSASGTRETQYF.

V is TRBV5-1 and J is TRBJ2-7, with no clear D. Germline V gives CDR1 SGHRS, CDR2 YFSETQ. The ends were cut back, 0 bases at V and 3 bases at J, with 7 bases in the middle. This CDR3 is built from 13 residues. CDR3 in DNA: TGCGCCAGCAGCTTGGACGATAGCTACGAGCAGTACTTC. Its protein product is CASSLDDSYEQYF.

Regarding this clonotype: The junction and the germline gene differ at one end; a read error may be behind it. The V call is TRBV4-1, the J call TRBJ2-3; 8 bases are shared with TRBD2. The CDR3 runs 13 residues. In germline, CDR1 is MGHRA, CDR2 YSYEKL. The CDR3 bases are TGCGCCAGCACGGGACTAGTCGCAGATACGCAGTGTTTT. Its protein is CASTGLVADTQCF.

The V and J genes are TRBV19 and TRBJ2-2; 7 bases line up with TRBD1. CDR1 is LNHDA, CDR2 SQIVND, per germline (reference sequence). The CDR3 sequence is 19 residues long. V shed 6 bases and J 3 bases; nucleotides not matched to a gene: 19. The CDR3 DNA sequence: TGTGCCAGTAGCCCACTCTATAGTAGCGTACAGGGGTACACCGGGGAGCTGTTTTTT. Protein: CASSPLYSSVQGYTGELFF.

The V gene is TRBV3-1, the J gene TRBJ2-2; maybe TRBD1 (5 bases). Trimming cost V 6 bases and J 7 bases, with 12 bases left between them. This CDR3 is 13 amino acids long. Germline V lookup: CDR1 LGHDT, CDR2 YNNKEL (reference sequence). The CDR3 protein is CASRIKGDGELFF. In DNA form, the CDR3 reads TGTGCCAGCAGAATTAAAGGGGACGGGGAGCTGTTTTTT.

CDR3 DNA: TGTGCCAGCAGTTTCGATGCACCCTACGAGCAGTACTTC. It translates to CASSFDAPYEQYF. The genes are TRBV12-3 or TRBV12-4 and TRBJ2-7; D is ambiguous. Trimming removed 3 bases from V and 2 bases from J, with 8 bases in between. There are 13 residues in the CDR3.

This clonotype was seen more than once but under ten times. V usage is TRBV7-9 and J usage is TRBJ2-2; 8 nucleotides match TRBD1. The J segment lost 5 bases and the V segment lost 4 bases, leaving 6 bases of the junction unmatched. Germline V gives CDR1 SEHNR, CDR2 FQNEAQ (reference sequence). This CDR3 is built from 15 residues. As DNA, the CDR3 is TGTGCCAGCAGCTCCTACAGACAGGGGACCGGGGAGCTGTTTTTT. This encodes CASSSYRQGTGELFF.

This chain uses TRBV5-1 with TRBJ2-1, with 11 bases fitting TRBD2. J gave up 4 bases and V 0 bases, and 3 bases lay outside the gene matches. There are 16 residues in the CDR3. The germline V gene encodes CDR1 SGHRS and CDR2 YFSETQ. The CDR3 region is CASSLEGTSGYNEQFF. CDR3 nucleotide sequence: TGCGCCAGCAGCTTGGAAGGGACTAGCGGATACAATGAGCAGTTCTTC.

This clonotype was detected ten times or more. CDR3 in DNA: TGTGCCACCAGTGACGCTGCTACCTACGAGCAGTACTTC. This translates into CATSDAATYEQYF. The rearrangement links TRBV24-1 to TRBJ2-7; D ambiguous. From germline, CDR1 is KGHDR and CDR2 SFDVKD. CDR3 length: 13 amino acids. Trimming shortened V by 4 bases and J by 2 bases, and 8 bases separated the two germline ends.

This clonotype was detected a few times. J is TRBJ2-7 and V is TRBV20-1, with TRBD2 matching 8 bases. Germline V gene data show CDR1 as DFQATT and CDR2 as SNEGSKA (reference sequence). V shed 6 bases and J 6 bases; nucleotides not matched to a gene: 16. This CDR3 comprises 15 residues. CDR3 loop: CSADFGGRFGGEQYF. The CDR3 region has the DNA TGCAGTGCCGACTTTGGCGGGAGGTTTGGAGGCGAGCAGTACTTC.

The chain has TRBV4-1 and TRBJ2-5; weak D call: TRBD1 (5 bases). Between the trimmed V and J ends, which lost 1 base and 1 base, there was a span of 13 bases. The CDR3 spans 16 residues. Germline loops: CDR1 MGHRA, CDR2 YSYEKL. The CDR3 here is CASSQVGRQPQETQYF. The CDR3 nucleotides are TGCGCCAGCAGCCAAGTGGGGCGGCAACCCCAAGAGACCCAGTACTTC.